This TCR beta chain derives from a study of blood T cells in healthy people across ages. About the research overall: The template switching approach captured approximately one barcoded beta molecule for every two T cells.

Germline V gives CDR1 SGDLS, CDR2 YYNGEE. V lost 0 bases and J lost 5, with 12 bases in between. The length of the CDR3 is 16 residues. Then a second PCR, running about 6 to 11 cycles, was carried out with a sample-barcoded 5' primer and a J-beta primer mix. TCRdb reprocessed the 5' RACE reads with MiXCR, giving one entry per CDR3 protein. The data hold hundreds of thousands of distinct CDR3 sequences, with roughly 50% observed a single time. The clonotype was recovered from a man aged 60 to 69 in good health. The sample taken for sequencing was blood. The genes are TRBV9 and TRBJ1-6; no definite D call. The CDR3: CASSVALGGNNSPLHF. As DNA, the CDR3 is TGTGCCAGCAGCGTAGCTTTGGGCGGTAATAATTCACCCCTCCACTTT.